These 14 T cell receptor beta chains originate from one sample sequenced in a study of cytomegalovirus exposure and HLA in healthy donors. Profiling relied on immunoSEQ multiplex PCR, and the TCRdb table lists in-frame clones only, not all of them. The table has more than 140,000 clones, 85% to 90% seen once. What was sequenced was PBMCs. The origin of the receptors is a young woman in good health and CMV-seropositive.

The J gene is TRBJ2-1, the V gene TRBV30; 14 bases align to TRBD2. Germline CDR1 is GTSNPN and CDR2 is SVGIG (reference sequence). V lost 7 bases and J lost 2; bases outside the gene matches: 4. This CDR3 comprises 15 residues. Here the CDR3 DNA reads TGTGCCTTGAGACTAGCGGGAGGGCCCTACAATGAGCAGTTCTTC. Protein product: CALRLAGGPYNEQFF.

The V call is TRBV7-9, the J call TRBJ1-2; TRBD1 agrees at 7 bases. The CDR3 consists of 12 residues. J gave up 7 bases and V 1 base, and 0 bases lay outside the gene matches. CDR1 and CDR2 from the germline V gene are SEHNR and FQNEAQ (reference sequence). CDR3 amino acids: CASSLDRGGYTF. The CDR3 nucleotides read TGTGCCAGCAGCTTAGACAGGGGTGGCTACACCTTC.

The genes are TRBV7-6 and TRBJ2-1, with TRBD2 matching 10 bases. V lost 5 bases and J lost 7; bases outside the gene matches: 8. This CDR3 contains 15 residues. Looked up from germline, CDR1 is SGHVS and CDR2 is FNYEAQ. CDR3 residues: CASSASGSPWNEQFF. The CDR3 bases are TGTGCCAGCAGCGCTAGCGGGAGTCCGTGGAATGAGCAGTTCTTC.

The V and J genes are TRBV6-4 and TRBJ2-7, with 7 bases identical to TRBD1. CDR3 size: 13 residues. Per the germline V gene, CDR1 is MRHNA and CDR2 is SNTAGT. Unmatched junction bases numbered 5, after V lost 8 bases and J lost 1 base. As DNA, the CDR3 is TGTGCCAGCGATGAACAGGGGTCCTACGAGCAGTACTTC. Protein: CASDEQGSYEQYF.

This chain connects TRBV6-5 to TRBJ2-1, with D tentatively TRBD2 (6 bases). This CDR3 comprises 14 residues. From germline, CDR1 is MNHEY and CDR2 SVGAGI. V dropped 2 bases and J dropped 10 bases, with 15 bases sitting between them. The CDR3 DNA is TGTGCCAGCAGTTACGGGGGAGGCGTCGAGGAGCAGTTCTTC. This gives the protein CASSYGGGVEEQFF.

The rearrangement links TRBV28 to TRBJ2-5; 8 bases agree with TRBD1. Per germline, CDR1 MDHEN and CDR2 SYDVKM. V lost 5 bases to trimming and J lost 4 bases; unmatched junction nucleotides: 6. The CDR3 extends over 14 amino acids. The CDR3 loop is CASSIRTGTETQYF. The CDR3 coding sequence is TGTGCCAGCAGTATCCGGACAGGGACAGAGACCCAGTACTTC.

The chain links TRBV29-1 to TRBJ2-3; a weak D match, TRBD2 (6 bases). Per the germline V gene, CDR1 is SQVTM and CDR2 is ANQGSEA. V lost 5 bases and J lost 2, with 11 bases in between. This CDR3 comprises 13 residues. The CDR3, as DNA: TGCAGCGTTCGATCTAGCGTCACAGATACGCAGTATTTT. The encoded protein is CSVRSSVTDTQYF.

J is TRBJ1-1 and V is TRBV29-1, with a weak D call TRBD1 (6 bases). Germline CDR1 SQVTM, CDR2 ANQGSEA. The V end lost 3 bases, the J end lost 2 bases, and 22 bases lay between the germline ends. The CDR3 runs 17 residues. The CDR3 spells CSVEARGGRDQNTEAFF. For the CDR3, the DNA is TGCAGCGTTGAGGCTAGGGGGGGGCGGGATCAAAACACTGAAGCTTTCTTT.

The chain uses TRBV6-5 and TRBJ1-5; 9 bases line up with TRBD1. The CDR3 is 15 amino acids. V gave up 6 bases and J gave up 6 bases; unmatched junction bases: 9. Germline-derived CDR1 and CDR2 are MNHEY and SVGAGI. CDR3: CASRKDRGSGQPQHF. CDR3 DNA sequence: TGTGCCAGCAGGAAAGACAGGGGGTCGGGTCAGCCCCAGCATTTT.

This chain connects TRBV19 to TRBJ1-2; 10 nucleotides agree with TRBD1. This CDR3 has 17 residues. Looked up from germline, CDR1 is LNHDA and CDR2 is SQIVND (reference sequence). V shed 0 bases, J shed 5 bases, and the junction held 9 bases outside the gene matches. The CDR3 here is CASSIDLSGQGQYGYTF. As DNA, the CDR3 is TGTGCCAGTAGTATAGATCTTTCGGGACAGGGGCAATATGGCTACACCTTC.

The chain links TRBV12-2 to TRBJ2-1; the table names TRBD2, a call not compared with the DNA. TRBV12-2 is reported as a pseudogene. The CDR3 loop spans 17 amino acids. CDR3 nucleotide sequence: TGTGCAAGTCGCTTAGCCCGCCGAAAGAGCTCCTACAATGAGCAGTTCTTC. This gives the protein CASRLARRKSSYNEQFF.

This chain connects TRBV2 to TRBJ2-5; 13 positions agree with TRBD2. CDR1 and CDR2 from the germline V gene are SNHLY and FYNNEI. This CDR3 has 14 amino acids. Trimming removed 11 bases from V and 2 bases from J; junction bases left unmatched: 5. As DNA, the CDR3 is TGTGCCGGATCGACTAGCGGGAGGCAAGAGACCCAGTACTTC. Translated, it gives CAGSTSGRQETQYF.

The V call is TRBV2, the J call TRBJ2-3, with TRBD2 identical over 11 bases. This CDR3 is built from 16 residues. The V segment lost 2 bases and the J segment 5 bases; nucleotides outside the gene matches: 6. Per germline, CDR1 SNHLY and CDR2 FYNNEI. Here the CDR3 reads CASSELLAGAGDTQYF. The CDR3 DNA sequence: TGTGCCAGCAGTGAACTACTAGCGGGAGCCGGAGATACGCAGTATTTT.

The chain uses TRBV28 and TRBJ2-7; D gene unclear. Germline loops: CDR1 MDHEN, CDR2 SYDVKM. The V and J ends lost 4 bases and 3 bases respectively, with 4 bases between them. This CDR3 comprises 11 residues. CDR3 DNA: TGTGCCAGCAGTTCTAGCTACGAGCAGTACTTC. This gives the protein CASSSSYEQYF.